One T cell receptor beta chain is described in this entry. Use of 60 Vbeta and 13 Jbeta primers characterized the PCR. Here immunoSEQ multiplex PCR was the method, and the copy in TCRdb shows in-frame clones only, minus some. Listed are about 130,000 clones; 0.9% to 1.2% falls within the top ten. V lost 3 bases to trimming and J lost 7 bases; unmatched junction nucleotides: 11. The V gene's germline CDR1 is GTSNPN and CDR2 SVGIG (reference sequence). CDR3 length: 16 amino acids. The data were taken from a study of cytomegalovirus exposure and HLA in healthy donors. This chain connects TRBV30 to TRBJ2-3; TRBD2 agrees at 12 bases. This receptor was identified in a man aged 18 to 29 in good health and CMV-seronegative. The specimen sequenced was PBMCs. In DNA form, the CDR3 reads TGTGCCTGGAGGACTACTAGCGGGAGGATAGTATATACGCAGTATTTT. Amino acid sequence: CAWRTTSGRIVYTQYF.